This TCR beta chain derives from a study of CXCR3-negative and CXCR3-positive naive CD8 T cells. Points from the study as a whole: The study inferred TCR strength from TRB CDR3 properties and found comparable surface CD5 between naive subsets. For naive cells, CXCR3-negative and CXCR3-positive subsets had similar TRBV-TRBJ usage; for memory cells, usage differed.

Notes on this clonotype: Its antigen is not identified.

The germline gives CDR1 MGHDK, CDR2 SYGVNS. The CDR3 is 17 amino acids. Naive CD8+ T lymphocytes were specified as CD45RO-CCR7+CD27+CD95-. 5' RACE that incorporated UMI labels was used to prepare the TRB cDNA libraries. After re-calling the 5' RACE reads, TCRdb lists one entry per CDR3 protein, DNA absent. The sample has 84,000 or so distinct CDR3 sequences. The receptor's source is a human donor in good health. Some clones in this sample may be carry-over from other donors' samples. V usage is TRBV25-1 and J usage is TRBJ2-3; TCRdb returns TRBD2, unconfirmable since there is no DNA. Specimen: naive CXCR3- CD8+ T cells from blood. This sample's subset: CD45RO-CCR7+CD27+CD95- naive CD8+ T cells lacking CXCR3 (TNR3-). The CDR3 here is CASSGGLRYDSTDTQYF.